Following are 22 T cell receptor beta chains from one sample sequenced in a study of CD8+ T cells in alopecia areata. The treatment is: oral pan-JAK inhibitor, 5-10 mg twice daily. Following RNA extraction, reverse transcription yielded cDNA that acted as the sequencing template. The assay was immunoSEQ multiplex PCR, and TCRdb's table has in-frame clones only and misses some. This sample has some 98,000 clones, with about 58% found just once. Sequencing used CD8+ T cells sorted from blood, obtained at week 4, from a patient treated with tofacitinib. The receptors here all came from a human donor with alopecia areata.

This sequence joins TRBV15 and TRBJ1-2; no firm D call. The V and J ends lost 0 bases and 6 bases respectively, with 20 bases between them. This CDR3 has 17 residues. In germline, CDR1 is LNHNV, CDR2 YYDKDF (reference sequence). DNA for the CDR3: TGTGCCACCAGCAGAGATGTCACGCAGGAGGTTTTGAATGGCTACACCTTC. Its protein is CATSRDVTQEVLNGYTF.

This rearrangement joins TRBV7-7 to TRBJ2-1; D may be TRBD1 (7 bases). Per germline, CDR1 SSHAT and CDR2 FNYEAQ (reference sequence). With 3 bases removed from V and 4 bases from J, the gap between germline ends came to 13 bases. There are 15 residues in the CDR3. CDR3 nucleotides: TGTGCCAGCAGCTTGCGGGCAGGGGGGTACAATGAGCAGTTCTTC. Its protein product is CASSLRAGGYNEQFF.

This clone has just a few counts. This chain uses TRBV27 with TRBJ1-5; the D is unclear. The V and J ends lost 0 bases and 0 bases respectively, with 12 bases between them. Germline V CDR1 and CDR2: MNHEY, SMNVEV (reference sequence). This CDR3 has 17 amino acids. CDR3 DNA sequence: TGTGCCAGCAGTTTATCCCCAGCCCTTTCTAGCAATCAGCCCCAGCATTTT. It is translated as CASSLSPALSSNQPQHF.

There are a few counts of this clone. This sequence joins TRBV4-2 and TRBJ1-1; a weak D match, TRBD1 (5 bases). V lost 1 base, J lost 3 bases, and 12 bases lay in between. This CDR3 has 15 residues. CDR1 is LGHNA and CDR2 is YNFKEQ in the germline V gene. The CDR3 region is CASSQGVVGDTEAFF. In DNA form, the CDR3 reads TGTGCCAGCAGCCAAGGAGTTGTGGGGGACACTGAAGCTTTCTTT.

The chain links TRBV9 to TRBJ2-5; the match to TRBD2 covers 10 bases. Losses at the gene ends were 3 bases for V and 5 bases for J; bases not matched to a gene: 10. Germline V gives CDR1 SGDLS, CDR2 YYNGEE. This CDR3 is built from 16 residues. The CDR3 is CASSAVRLAGMETQYF. The CDR3, as DNA: TGTGCCAGCAGCGCCGTTCGACTAGCGGGTATGGAGACCCAGTACTTC.

This clone has just a few counts. The chain links TRBV4-3 to TRBJ2-7; D possibly corresponds to TRBD1 (5 bases). This CDR3 is 15 amino acids long. V was trimmed by 0 bases and J by 2 bases, leaving 11 bases between them. Germline V gene data show CDR1 as LGHNA and CDR2 as YSLEER. CDR3 DNA sequence: TGCGCCAGCAGCCAAGATGTGGGCAGGGCCTACGAGCAGTACTTC. Encoded protein: CASSQDVGRAYEQYF.

V and J are TRBV4-1 and TRBJ1-1; D is perhaps TRBD1 (5 bases). Trimming cost V 4 bases and J 1 base, with 10 bases left between them. Germline V CDR1 and CDR2: MGHRA, YSYEKL. There are 14 residues in the CDR3. The CDR3 coding sequence is TGCGCCAGCAGCCGACTAACAGGGAACACTGAAGCTTTCTTT. Its protein is CASSRLTGNTEAFF.

The V and J genes are TRBV5-1 and TRBJ2-7, with D tentatively TRBD2 (5 bases). V was shortened by 0 bases and J by 2 bases, with 9 bases between the two germline ends. The germline V gene has CDR1 SGHRS and CDR2 YFSETQ. The CDR3 runs 14 residues. Here the CDR3 reads CASSLAPGTYEQYF. CDR3 nucleotides: TGCGCCAGCAGCTTGGCCCCGGGGACCTACGAGCAGTACTTC.

This chain links TRBV29-1 with TRBJ1-3, with a tentative D call TRBD1 (6 bases). The germline V gene encodes CDR1 SQVTM and CDR2 ANQGSEA. This CDR3 is 14 amino acids long. Trimming took 2 bases from V and 0 from J, leaving 8 bases between them. The DNA of the CDR3 is TGCAGCGTTGAACTGGACAGCTCTGGAAACACCATATATTTT. It encodes CSVELDSSGNTIYF.

This chain joins TRBV27 and TRBJ2-3; D gene uncertain. Trimming cost V 4 bases and J 2 bases, with 10 bases left between them. The V gene's germline CDR1 is MNHEY and CDR2 SMNVEV (reference sequence). The CDR3 extends over 14 amino acids. CDR3 residues: CASSWYRDTDTQYF. CDR3 coding DNA: TGTGCCAGCAGTTGGTACAGAGACACAGATACGCAGTATTTT.

This clone was found a few times. Here the CDR3 reads CASSRQGNTGELFF. The CDR3 DNA sequence: TGCGCCAGCAGCCGACAGGGGAACACCGGGGAGCTGTTTTTT. The rearrangement joins TRBV4-1 to TRBJ2-2, with 7 bases lining up with TRBD1. Trimming removed 4 bases from V and 1 base from J; junction bases left unmatched: 0. The CDR3 extends over 14 amino acids. Per the germline V gene, CDR1 is MGHRA and CDR2 is YSYEKL.

V is TRBV11-1 and J is TRBJ1-2; D is perhaps TRBD1 (5 bases). Trimming left V 2 bases short and J 4 bases short, with 17 bases between. From germline, CDR1 is SGHAT and CDR2 FQDESV (reference sequence). This CDR3 contains 16 residues. The CDR3 DNA follows: TGTGCCAGCAGCTTAATGAGAGCCGGGACGGCCTATGGCTACACCTTC. Protein: CASSLMRAGTAYGYTF.

The chain links TRBV13 to TRBJ2-5, with 9 bases fitting TRBD2. This CDR3 contains 14 residues. Unmatched junction bases numbered 2, after V lost 1 base and J lost 5 bases. The germline gives CDR1 PRHDT, CDR2 FYEKMQ (reference sequence). CDR3 DNA sequence: TGTGCCAGCAGCTTAGCCCTAGCGGGGGAGACCCAGTACTTC. It is translated as CASSLALAGETQYF. The whole variable domain, filled in from reference TRBV13 and TRBJ2-5, reads AAGVIQSPRHLIKEKRETATLKCYPIPRHDTVYWYQQGPGQDPQFLISFYEKMQSDKGSIPDRFSAQQFSDYHSELNMSSLELGDSALYFCASSLALAGETQYFGPGTRLLVL.

This chain joins TRBV5-4 and TRBJ2-3, with TRBD1 as a possible D gene (5 bases). The CDR3 is made up of 15 amino acids. Trimming pared 4 bases from V and 2 bases from J, leaving 14 bases between. In germline, CDR1 is SGHNT, CDR2 YYREEE (reference sequence). This chain's CDR3 is CASSPGLRDTDTQYF. CDR3 sequence (DNA): TGTGCCAGCAGCCCTGGTCTCAGGGACACAGATACGCAGTATTTT. Supplemented by reference TRBV5-4 and TRBJ2-3, the full variable domain reads ETGVTQSPTHLIKTRGQQVTLRCSSQSGHNTVSWYQQALGQGPQFIFQYYREEENGRGNFPPRFSGLQFPNYSSELNVNALELDDSALYLCASSPGLRDTDTQYFGPGTRLTVL.

This clone was seen a handful of times. The chain uses TRBV5-6 and TRBJ2-1, with D possibly matching TRBD1 (6 bases). The CDR3 is made up of 16 amino acids. V dropped 3 bases and J dropped 7 bases, with 20 bases sitting between them. Per germline, CDR1 SGHDT and CDR2 YYEEEE. For the CDR3, the DNA is TGTGCCAGCAGCTGGACGGTGGGGGCCGGGGCAAATGAGCAGTTCTTC. Translated: CASSWTVGAGANEQFF.

V usage is TRBV9 and J usage is TRBJ1-6; no reliable D call. CDR3 length: 13 amino acids. Per germline, CDR1 SGDLS and CDR2 YYNGEE. Trimming took off 4 bases at V and 7 bases at J, with 9 bases between the two ends. CDR3 in DNA: TGTGCCAGCAGCCCCGAAGGCAATTCACCCCTCCACTTT. Translating it yields CASSPEGNSPLHF.

The chain links TRBV7-9 to TRBJ2-1, with 8 nucleotides matching TRBD2. Germline loops: CDR1 SEHNR, CDR2 FQNEAQ (reference sequence). The J segment lost 4 bases and the V segment lost 5 bases, leaving 16 bases of the junction unmatched. CDR3 size: 18 residues. CDR3 nucleotides: TGTGCCAGCAGCCTTTCAGTCGTCGGGCTAGCGGGTTACAATGAGCAGTTCTTC. Translated: CASSLSVVGLAGYNEQFF.

This clone came up once. The chain uses TRBV30 and TRBJ2-7, with 9 positions matching TRBD2. This CDR3 contains 15 residues. The germline CDR1 and CDR2 sequences are GTSNPN and SVGIG (reference sequence). The V segment lost 5 bases and the J segment 2 bases; nucleotides outside the gene matches: 10. The chain's CDR3 is CAWATLAGVPYEQYF. Written as DNA, the CDR3 is TGTGCCTGGGCCACCTTAGCGGGAGTCCCCTACGAGCAGTACTTC.

This clone was seen only once. V is TRBV5-6 and J is TRBJ2-3; D is perhaps TRBD2 (5 bases). The CDR3 spans 16 residues. V lost 0 bases, J lost 2 bases, and 13 bases lay in between. The germline V gene encodes CDR1 SGHDT and CDR2 YYEEEE. CDR3 DNA sequence: TGTGCCAGCAGCTTGGCCGGGATCAGCGACACAGATACGCAGTATTTT. It encodes CASSLAGISDTDTQYF.

This rearrangement joins TRBV4-1 to TRBJ2-7; 9 nucleotides align to TRBD1. CDR3 length: 15 residues. The germline V gene encodes CDR1 MGHRA and CDR2 YSYEKL. The V gene end was trimmed by 3 bases and the J gene end by 0 bases; junction bases not matched to a gene: 3. The CDR3 loop is CASSHGTGLSYEQYF. The CDR3 bases are TGCGCCAGCAGCCATGGGACAGGGCTCTCCTACGAGCAGTACTTC.

This chain connects TRBV4-1 to TRBJ2-7; 9 bases align to TRBD1. Trimming took 5 bases from V and 3 from J; bases not matched to a gene: 8. This CDR3 is 15 amino acids long. The germline V gene has CDR1 MGHRA and CDR2 YSYEKL. CDR3 loop: CASSYAGTGNYEQYF. CDR3 in DNA: TGCGCCAGCAGCTACGCCGGGACAGGGAACTACGAGCAGTACTTC.

The chain employs TRBV7-9 and TRBJ1-4; no clear D. Between the trimmed V and J ends, which lost 5 bases and 4 bases, there was a span of 17 bases. There are 16 residues in the CDR3. From germline, CDR1 is SEHNR and CDR2 FQNEAQ (reference sequence). The CDR3 protein is CASSQDEGHDNEKLFF. The DNA for the CDR3 is TGTGCCAGCAGCCAGGACGAGGGTCATGATAATGAAAAACTGTTTTTT.